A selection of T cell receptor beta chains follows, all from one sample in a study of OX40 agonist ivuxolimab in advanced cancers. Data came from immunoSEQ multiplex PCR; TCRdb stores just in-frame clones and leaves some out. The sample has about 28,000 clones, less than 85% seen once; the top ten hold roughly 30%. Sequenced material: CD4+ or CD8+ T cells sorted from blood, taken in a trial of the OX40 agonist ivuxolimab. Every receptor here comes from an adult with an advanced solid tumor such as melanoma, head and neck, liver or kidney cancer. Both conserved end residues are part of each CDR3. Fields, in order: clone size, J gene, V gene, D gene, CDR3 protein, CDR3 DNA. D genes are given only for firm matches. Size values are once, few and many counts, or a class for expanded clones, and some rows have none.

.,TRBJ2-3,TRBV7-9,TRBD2,CASSLWGLDEGADTQYF,TGTGCCAGCAGCTTATGGGGACTAGACGAAGGGGCAGATACGCAGTATTTT
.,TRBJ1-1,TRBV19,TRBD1,CASTLDRLGTEAFF,TGTGCCAGTACCTTGGACAGGCTGGGGACTGAAGCTTTCTTT
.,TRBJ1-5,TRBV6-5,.,CASSIYRDQPQHF,TGTGCCAGCAGTATTTATCGGGATCAGCCCCAGCATTTT
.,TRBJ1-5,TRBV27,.,CASSLTAGRGNQPQHF,TGTGCCAGCAGTTTAACGGCAGGGCGAGGTAATCAGCCCCAGCATTTT
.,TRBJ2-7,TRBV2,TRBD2,CASSDFLAGEYEQYF,TGTGCCAGCAGTGATTTTCTAGCGGGAGAATACGAGCAGTACTTC
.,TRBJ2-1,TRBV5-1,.,CASSPLSSYNEQFF,TGCGCCAGCAGCCCCCTAAGCTCCTACAATGAGCAGTTCTTC
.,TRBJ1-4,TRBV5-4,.,CASSDWPGRRNEKLFF,TGTGCCAGCAGCGACTGGCCGGGGCGGAGGAATGAAAAACTGTTTTTT
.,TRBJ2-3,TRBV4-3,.,CASSQAGPGDLWDVTDTQYF,TGCGCCAGCAGCCAAGCCGGGCCGGGGGATTTGTGGGATGTGACAGATACGCAGTATTTT
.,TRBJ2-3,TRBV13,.,CASSSVLRDTQYF,TGTGCCAGCAGCTCAGTTCTTAGGGATACGCAGTATTTT
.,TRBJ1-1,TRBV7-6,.,CASSPGSPEAFF,TGTGCCAGCAGCCCGGGCAGTCCTGAAGCTTTCTTT
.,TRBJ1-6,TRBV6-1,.,CASSEDTGQRNSPLHF,TGTGCCAGCAGTGAAGACACGGGACAACGTAATTCACCCCTCCACTTT
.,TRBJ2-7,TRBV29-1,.,CSANGGEGAYEQYF,TGCAGCGCCAACGGGGGAGAAGGAGCCTACGAGCAGTACTTC
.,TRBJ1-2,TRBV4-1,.,CASSHPRARPNYGYTF,TGCGCCAGCAGCCATCCCCGGGCCAGGCCCAACTATGGCTACACCTTC
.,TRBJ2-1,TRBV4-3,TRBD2,CASSQDLPGLAPINEQFF,TGCGCCAGCAGCCAAGATCTTCCCGGACTAGCGCCCATCAATGAGCAGTTCTTC
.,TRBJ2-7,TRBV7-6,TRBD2,CASSLGLGASGRVQQYF,TGTGCCAGCAGCTTAGGTCTTGGGGCTAGCGGGAGGGTTCAGCAGTACTTC
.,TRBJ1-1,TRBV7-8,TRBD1,CASSAGTGSLPEAFF,TGTGCCAGCAGCGCCGGGACAGGGAGTTTGCCTGAAGCTTTCTTT
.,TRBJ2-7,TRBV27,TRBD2,CASSLWAAGDEQYF,TGTGCCAGCAGTTTATGGGCCGCGGGAGACGAGCAGTACTTC
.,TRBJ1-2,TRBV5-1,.,CASSSPGTEVGYTF,TGCGCCAGCAGCAGCCCCGGGACGGAGGTTGGCTACACCTTC
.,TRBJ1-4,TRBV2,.,CASSELGTTNEKLFF,TGTGCCAGCAGTGAATTGGGAACAACTAATGAAAAACTGTTTTTT
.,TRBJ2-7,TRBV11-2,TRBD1,CASSLELTGVDEQYF,TGTGCCAGCAGCTTAGAGTTAACAGGGGTCGACGAGCAGTACTTC
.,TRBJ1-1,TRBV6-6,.,CASTTEGAEAFF,TGTGCCAGCACCACCGAGGGGGCTGAAGCTTTCTTT
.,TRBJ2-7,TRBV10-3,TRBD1,CAISPPDREDEQYF,TGTGCCATCAGTCCCCCGGACAGGGAGGACGAGCAGTACTTC
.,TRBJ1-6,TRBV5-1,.,CARSADNGSPLHF,TGCGCCAGGAGTGCGGACAACGGTTCACCCCTCCACTTT
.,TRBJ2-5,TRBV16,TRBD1,CASSQSPGGEETQYF,TGTGCCAGCAGCCAATCGCCAGGGGGCGAAGAGACCCAGTACTTC
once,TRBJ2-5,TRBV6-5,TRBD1,CASSYPGQGGETQYF,TGTGCCAGCAGTTACCCGGGACAGGGGGGAGAGACCCAGTACTTC
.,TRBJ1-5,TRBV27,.,CATSDTTVYSNQPQHF,TGTGCCACCAGTGATACCACAGTGTATAGCAATCAGCCCCAGCATTTT
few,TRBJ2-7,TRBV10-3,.,CAISDSYEQYF,TGTGCCATCAGTGACTCCTACGAGCAGTACTTC
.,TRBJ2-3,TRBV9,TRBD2,CASSVEGRESDTQYF,TGTGCCAGCAGCGTAGAAGGGCGGGAGTCAGATACGCAGTATTTT
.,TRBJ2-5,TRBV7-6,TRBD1,CASSLAGDSQETQYF,TGTGCCAGCAGCTTAGCAGGGGACAGCCAAGAGACCCAGTACTTC
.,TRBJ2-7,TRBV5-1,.,CASSLVGASYEQYF,TGCGCCAGCAGCTTGGTGGGGGCATCCTACGAGCAGTACTTC
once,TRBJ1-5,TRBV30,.,CAWRGAQGGQPQHF,TGTGCCTGGAGGGGCGCACAGGGAGGCCAGCCCCAGCATTTT
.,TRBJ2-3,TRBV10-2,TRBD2,CASSDFQRGSDTQYF,TGCGCCAGCAGTGACTTCCAGCGGGGCTCAGATACGCAGTATTTT
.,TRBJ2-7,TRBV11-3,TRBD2,CASASTSGSSYEQYF,TGTGCCAGCGCCTCCACTAGCGGGAGCTCCTACGAGCAGTACTTC